This T cell receptor (beta chain) was recovered during a study of cytomegalovirus exposure and HLA in healthy donors (dated by TCRdb to about 2017). Looking at the study overall: According to an earlier analysis of 450 to 650 of the donors, 150 million to 200 million T cells yielded roughly 110 million unique TCR beta sequences and approximately 300 Gb of sequence data. Among 350 to 400 genotyped donors of the cohort, an average of 235,054 unique TCR beta nucleotide sequences were sequenced per donor, 15% to 20% of them non-productive. Alongside the repertoire data, information on donor age, sex, ethnicity and CMV serostatus was compiled. Besides the first cohort of 500 to 700 subjects, a separate validation cohort made up of roughly 130 different subjects was used. To predict cytomegalovirus infection status, the study combined high-throughput TCR immunosequencing, statistical association of individual TCRs with disease status, and machine learning. The later analysis used no new phenotypic data to find candidate immune exposures, relying instead on TCR beta sequences and their occurrence across donors. A later analysis re-analyzed previously published TCR beta repertoires from 650 to 800 donors and added high-resolution HLA genotyping to study TCR occurrence patterns. Around 320 gigabases of sequencing data and roughly 90 million unique TCR sequences were included in an early release covering over 600 HLA-typed donors. Because of strong linkage in the cohort, roughly five DR-DQ haplotypes were treated as single units for association and clustering. Class I and class II HLA loci were covered by the typing at four-digit resolution. The genetic ancestry cluster associated with self-reported Caucasian donors included about 81% of the roughly 380 genotyped donors. In an earlier analysis of 587 of the donors, high-throughput TCR beta sequencing was used to judge whether each TCR beta V gene segment behaved as functional or pseudogenic. The study profiled the T cell repertoires of hundreds of subjects by immunosequencing and related them to cytomegalovirus serostatus. All discovery cohort repertoires had been generated using a single sequencing platform. The aim of the study was to test whether cataloging public T cell receptors could identify signatures of past pathogen exposure. Genome-wide SNP genotypes for about 55% of the roughly 670 donors were used in a later genetic analysis, which treated that subset as a discovery cohort. The number of donors typed differed by locus, with about 629-640 for A, B, C, DRB1 and DQB1, roughly 550 for DQA1, over 600 for DPA1, and around 450 for DPB1.

In total, 666 healthy bone marrow donors made up the cohort. All cohort members were sampled while nominally healthy, although unrecorded immune exposures were likely present. The donor was CMV seropositive and was included in the group of 250 to 300 seropositive cohort members. Each donor provided a peripheral blood sample, and peripheral blood mononuclear cells were used for TCR beta sequencing. The Qiagen DNeasy Blood Extraction Kit was used to extract genomic DNA from the blood cell samples. Here is what the overall study found, with its caveats: Because counts were too low, some 16 rarely observed V segments, including chromosome 9 orphons, were excluded from the earlier analysis of a few hundred of the donors. A further reported finding was that TCR beta sequences accurately predicted the HLA-A and HLA-B alleles for most subjects in the first cohort. Roughly uniform sequencing depth across donors was assumed in presence/absence analyses, although this assumption may not hold. In a later analysis, several top co-occurrence clusters were reported to appear linked to parvovirus B19, influenza, CMV and Epstein-Barr virus. The 87-base-pair reads could not distinguish some IMGT-functional V segments, including TRBV6-2 and TRBV6-3, so those segments were excluded. In vitro tests confirmed that a few of the cytomegalovirus-associated TCR beta chains recognize cytomegalovirus antigens. Because some donors lacked HLA typing at each locus, the association tests relied only on the typed subset. Only TCR beta chains were sequenced in this cohort, and the absence of alpha or paired-chain data limited detectable features. According to the authors, the approach could potentially be generalized to other disease states and immunological phenotypes. Most CMV-associated TCR beta chains appeared to be HLA-restricted in a later analysis, and the HLA associations seemed to be driven largely by CMV exposure. Assigning TCR associations to individual alleles was difficult when HLA alleles, especially DR and DQ, strongly co-occurred. V-gene and J-gene trimming of TCR beta chains was associated with a missense DCLRE1C variant in a later genetic analysis, and the association was replicated in an independent cohort. Linkage disequilibrium might explain the correlated functional status among segregating V segments, but an unknown experimental factor could not be ruled out. Compared with equally common non-associated chains, HLA-associated TCR beta chains in a later analysis were more clonally expanded and had lower generation probabilities. The study listed over 150 TCR beta chains as associated with cytomegalovirus. While some public TCRs were present in many individuals, most TCR sequences turned up only very rarely across donors. The only immune exposure information available for the cohort was CMV serostatus. A cluster of highly shared sequence variants was judged likely to represent a technical artifact of the sequencing pipeline. According to a later genetic analysis, donors in an Asian-associated ancestry cluster had fewer N-insertions in productive TCRs than the approximately 630-donor mean. Specific HLA alleles were associated with 15,000 to 20,000 TCR beta sequences at a false discovery rate of 0.05 in a later analysis. In an earlier analysis of 587 of the donors, most TCR beta V segments appeared in productive rearrangements about 90% or about 30% of the time, broadly matching IMGT annotations. In a later analysis, TCR association rates were found to vary across HLA loci, with the most associated TCRs seen for DRB1 alleles and the fewest for HLA-C alleles. Cytomegalovirus status was reported to be diagnosed by the classifier with high specificity and sensitivity in both the original and validation cohorts.

Library construction relied on the immunoSEQ multiplex PCR assay. The multiplex PCR relied on a mix of 60 forward primers for TCR Vbeta segments and 13 reverse primers for TCR Jbeta segments. Amplification of the CDR3 region of rearranged TCR beta genes was performed with a multiplex PCR assay on genomic DNA. The Illumina HiSeq System was used to sequence the amplified TCR beta libraries as 87-base-pair reads. As for the original processing: A later analysis tallied 80 million to 95 million unique TCR beta chains across the approximately 670 repertoires, and around 10 million of those chains were shared by two or more donors. To remove PCR and sequencing errors, raw reads were error-corrected and collapsed into unique sequences using a nearest-neighbor algorithm that merged closely related sequences. To assign V, D and J gene segments, CDR3 sequences were aligned to IMGT reference sequences. For a sequence to be retained, a match of at least six nucleotides to both a V gene segment and a J gene segment was required. Rearrangements were classified as productive when the CDR3 lacked stop codons and remained in frame with V and J, and all other rearrangements were classified as non-productive. Following IMGT convention, CDR3 was defined as the stretch from the second conserved V-encoded cysteine up to the conserved J-encoded phenylalanine. The earlier analysis of a few hundred of the donors excluded any sequence lacking an unambiguous match to a single V gene segment. An earlier analysis of 587 of the donors called V segments functional above 56.7% productive rearrangements and segregating when the between-donor standard deviation exceeded 5%. A statistical classification framework was built for diagnosing cytomegalovirus status from the catalog of TCR beta chain sequences. In a later analysis, TCR nucleotide sequences were compared against IMGT/GENE-DB human TR gene sequences so that V and J genes could be assigned. A later analysis assigned CDR3 sequences and most-parsimonious VDJ recombination scenarios with the TCRdist pipeline. A later analysis defined each TCR beta chain by its CDR3 amino acid sequence plus V-gene family, and excluded reads lacking a unique V-gene family. In a later analysis, 450 to 600 highly shared, low-generation-probability nucleotide sequences were removed to address suspected cross-contamination and a sequencing artifact. A later analysis calculated a clonal expansion index for each public chain from normalized within-repertoire ranks of inferred template counts. A later analysis computed generation probabilities with a VDJ recombination model fitted to out-of-frame rearrangements, and checked the results against IGoR. Hypergeometric tests were used in a later analysis to score TCR-TCR, TCR-HLA and TCR-CMV co-occurrence, with a repertoire-size bias correction applied to the TCR pairs. To estimate false discovery rates, a later analysis permuted the HLA or CMV assignments 20 times. In a later analysis, co-occurring TCRs were grouped with DBSCAN, and TCRdist sequence similarity was added when clustering was performed within HLA-allele-positive subsets. Repertoires with fewer than 30,000 or more than 120,000 public chains were left out of co-occurrence clustering, as were roughly five repertoires with anomalous nucleotide sharing. Here the immuneACCESS table is served through TCRdb, limited to in-frame sequences with V and J called. Missing clones are a known gap in these copies; in checked studies unresolved V genes cover under half, and the rest lacks a known reason. V and J calls and clone size follow that table, whereas D and trimming were derived from the DNA. This sample holds roughly 190,000 clones; about four fifths were observed only once. The ten most abundant clones make up about 1.4% of the sample.

Note on this clone: This receptor's antigen is unknown. No base quality values were provided; no much bigger clone lies one nucleotide off.

The germline V gene yields SGHTA for CDR1 and FQGNSA for CDR2. From the cysteine up to the phenylalanine, the CDR3 has a length of 15 residues. Of the read, only the CDR3 DNA is kept; its 45 bases are in frame from base 1. Cut back by 6 bases and 0 bases, the V and J ends lie 15 bases apart. This receptor chain uses TRBV7-2 and TRBJ2-7; TRBD2 is a possible D gene, resting on 6 matching bases. Sequenced: PBMCs. This TCR derives from a girl aged 10 to 17 in good health and CMV-seropositive. The CDR3 here reads CASRSTGGSSYEQYF. The bases are TGTGCCAGCAGGTCTACCGGGGGAAGCTCCTACGAGCAGTACTTC.